The sequence of this TCR beta chain was determined in a study of T cells in Graves' hyperthyroidism and ophthalmopathy. The PBMCs had their origin in 10 ml of fresh peripheral blood. Trimming shortened V by 4 bases and J by 1 base, and 7 bases separated the two germline ends. The length of the CDR3 is 13 residues. Germline values: CDR1 MRHNA, CDR2 SNTAGT. Amplified TCR beta CDR3 regions came from RNA transcripts. The HTBI primer set was used in a first-round RT-PCR of the TCR CDR3. TCRdb re-analysed the multiplex PCR reads in MiXCR, keeping a single row per CDR3 protein. This sample has 500,000 to 650,000 distinct CDR3 sequences, with approximately 20% found just once. This clonotype has a handful of counts.

The clonotype originates from a man aged 40-49 years with Graves' ophthalmopathy. J is TRBJ1-1 and V is TRBV6-4; D gene ambiguous. What was sequenced was blood. The CDR3 protein is CASSVRENTEAFF. In DNA, the CDR3 is TGTGCCAGCAGTGTGAGAGAGAACACTGAAGCTTTCTTT.